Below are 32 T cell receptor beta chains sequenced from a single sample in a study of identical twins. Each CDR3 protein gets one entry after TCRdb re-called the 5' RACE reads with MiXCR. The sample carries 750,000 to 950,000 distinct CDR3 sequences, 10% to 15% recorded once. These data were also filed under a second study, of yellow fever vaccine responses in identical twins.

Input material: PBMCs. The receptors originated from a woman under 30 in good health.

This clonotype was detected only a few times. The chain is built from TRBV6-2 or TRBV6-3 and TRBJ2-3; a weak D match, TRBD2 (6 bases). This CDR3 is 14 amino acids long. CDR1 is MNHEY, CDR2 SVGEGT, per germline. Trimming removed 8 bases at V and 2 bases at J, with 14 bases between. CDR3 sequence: CASVPGVFTDTQYF. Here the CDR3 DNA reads TGTGCCAGCGTCCCGGGGGTTTTCACAGATACGCAGTATTTT.

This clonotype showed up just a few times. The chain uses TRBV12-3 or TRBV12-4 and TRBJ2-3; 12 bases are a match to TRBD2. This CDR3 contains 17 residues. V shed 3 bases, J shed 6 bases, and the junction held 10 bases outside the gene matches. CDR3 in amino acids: CASSFFRLAGDSDTQYF. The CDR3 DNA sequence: TGTGCCAGCAGTTTCTTCCGACTAGCGGGGGATTCGGATACGCAGTATTTT.

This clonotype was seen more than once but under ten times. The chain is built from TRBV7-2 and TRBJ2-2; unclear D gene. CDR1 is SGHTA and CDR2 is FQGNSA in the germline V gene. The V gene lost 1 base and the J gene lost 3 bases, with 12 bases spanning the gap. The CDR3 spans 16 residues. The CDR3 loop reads CASSLGWGRDTGELFF. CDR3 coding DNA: TGTGCCAGCAGCTTAGGTTGGGGAAGGGACACCGGGGAGCTGTTTTTT.

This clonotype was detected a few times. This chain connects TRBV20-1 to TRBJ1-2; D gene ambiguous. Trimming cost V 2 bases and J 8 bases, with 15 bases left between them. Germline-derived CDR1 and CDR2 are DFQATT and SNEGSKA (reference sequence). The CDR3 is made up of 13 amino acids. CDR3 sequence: CSARLEQVGGYTF. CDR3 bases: TGCAGTGCTAGACTTGAGCAGGTCGGGGGCTACACCTTC.

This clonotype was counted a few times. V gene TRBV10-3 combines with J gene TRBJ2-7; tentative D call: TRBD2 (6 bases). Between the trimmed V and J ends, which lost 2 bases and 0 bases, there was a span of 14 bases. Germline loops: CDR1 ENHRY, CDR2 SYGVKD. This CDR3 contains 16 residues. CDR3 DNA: TGTGCCATCAGTGAGCTGCATAGGGGAGGCTCCTACGAGCAGTACTTC. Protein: CAISELHRGGSYEQYF.

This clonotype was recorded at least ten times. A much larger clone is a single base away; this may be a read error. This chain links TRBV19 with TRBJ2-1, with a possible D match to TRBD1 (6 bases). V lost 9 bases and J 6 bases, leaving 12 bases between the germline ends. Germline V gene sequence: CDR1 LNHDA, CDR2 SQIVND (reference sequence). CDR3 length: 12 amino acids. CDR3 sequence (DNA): TGTGCCAGCAGCATAGGGGGCAATGAGCAGTTCTTC. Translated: CASSIGGNEQFF.

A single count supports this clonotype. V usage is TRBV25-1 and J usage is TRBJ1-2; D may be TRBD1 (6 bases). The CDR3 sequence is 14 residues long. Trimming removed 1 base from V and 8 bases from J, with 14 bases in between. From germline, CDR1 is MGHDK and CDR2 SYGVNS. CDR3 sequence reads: CASSEFGVRGGYTF. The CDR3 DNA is TGTGCCAGCAGTGAATTTGGGGTGAGGGGGGGCTACACCTTC.

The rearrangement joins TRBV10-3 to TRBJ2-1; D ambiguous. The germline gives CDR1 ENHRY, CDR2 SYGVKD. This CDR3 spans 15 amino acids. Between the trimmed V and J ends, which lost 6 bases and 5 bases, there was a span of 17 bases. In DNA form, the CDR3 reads TGTGCCATCAGGGCCGTGGGTAGCCAGAACAATGAGCAGTTCTTC. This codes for CAIRAVGSQNNEQFF.

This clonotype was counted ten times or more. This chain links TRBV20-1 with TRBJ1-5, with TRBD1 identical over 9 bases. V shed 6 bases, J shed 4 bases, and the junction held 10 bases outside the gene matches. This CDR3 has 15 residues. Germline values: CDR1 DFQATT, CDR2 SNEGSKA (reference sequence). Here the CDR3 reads CSAPRQGDDNQPQHF. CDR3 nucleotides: TGCAGTGCGCCCAGACAGGGGGACGATAATCAGCCCCAGCATTTT.

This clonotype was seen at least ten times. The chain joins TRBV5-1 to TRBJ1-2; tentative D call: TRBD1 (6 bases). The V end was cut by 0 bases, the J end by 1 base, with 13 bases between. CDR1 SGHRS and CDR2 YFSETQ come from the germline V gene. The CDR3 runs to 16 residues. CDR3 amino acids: CASSLVFRGHNYGYTF. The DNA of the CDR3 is TGCGCCAGCAGCTTGGTGTTCCGGGGGCATAACTATGGCTACACCTTC. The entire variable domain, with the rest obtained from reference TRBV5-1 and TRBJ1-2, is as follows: KAGVTQTPRYLIKTRGQQVTLSCSPISGHRSVSWYQQTPGQGLQFLFEYFSETQRNKGNFPGRFSGRQFSNSRSEMNVSTLELGDSALYLCASSLVFRGHNYGYTFGSGTRLTVV.

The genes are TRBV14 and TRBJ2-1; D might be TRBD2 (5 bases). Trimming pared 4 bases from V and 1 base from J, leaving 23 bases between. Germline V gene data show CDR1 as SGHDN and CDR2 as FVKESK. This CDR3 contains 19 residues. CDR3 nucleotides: TGTGCCAGCAGCCGCCTGAGGGCCTTCTCAGATTCTTCCTACAATGAGCAGTTCTTC. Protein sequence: CASSRLRAFSDSSYNEQFF.

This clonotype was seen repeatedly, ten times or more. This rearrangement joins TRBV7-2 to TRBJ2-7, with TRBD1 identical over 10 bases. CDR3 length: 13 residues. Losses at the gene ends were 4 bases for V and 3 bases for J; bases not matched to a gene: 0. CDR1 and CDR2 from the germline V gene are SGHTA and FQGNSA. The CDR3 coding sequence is TGTGCCAGCAGCTGGACAGGGGGCTACGAGCAGTACGTC. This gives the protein CASSWTGGYEQYV.

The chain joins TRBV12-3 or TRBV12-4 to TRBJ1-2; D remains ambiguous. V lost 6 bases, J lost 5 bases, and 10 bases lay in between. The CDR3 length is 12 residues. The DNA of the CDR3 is TGTGCCAGCAGGCCGGACGGATATGGCTACACCTTC. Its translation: CASRPDGYGYTF.

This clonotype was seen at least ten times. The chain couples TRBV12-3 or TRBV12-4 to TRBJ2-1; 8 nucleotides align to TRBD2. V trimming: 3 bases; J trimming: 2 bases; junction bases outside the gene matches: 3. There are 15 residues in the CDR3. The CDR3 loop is CASSLRAGAYNEQFF. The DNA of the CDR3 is TGTGCCAGCAGTTTGAGAGCGGGGGCCTACAATGAGCAGTTCTTC.

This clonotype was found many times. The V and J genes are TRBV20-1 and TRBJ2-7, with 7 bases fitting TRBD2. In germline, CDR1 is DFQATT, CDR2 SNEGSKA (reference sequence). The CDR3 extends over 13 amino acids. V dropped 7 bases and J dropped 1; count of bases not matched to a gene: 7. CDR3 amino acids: CSVRSSGSYEQYF. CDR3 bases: TGCAGTGTGCGGTCTAGCGGATCCTACGAGCAGTACTTC.

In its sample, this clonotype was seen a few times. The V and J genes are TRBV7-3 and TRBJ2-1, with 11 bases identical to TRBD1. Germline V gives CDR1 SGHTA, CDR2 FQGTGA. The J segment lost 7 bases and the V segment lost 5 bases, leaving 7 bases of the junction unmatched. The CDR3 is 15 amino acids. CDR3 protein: CASSKDRGPLNEQFF. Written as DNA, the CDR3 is TGTGCCAGCAGCAAGGACAGGGGGCCGCTTAATGAGCAGTTCTTC.

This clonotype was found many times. The CDR3 loop reads CASRQLLSTGGNTEAFF. CDR3 DNA sequence: TGTGCCAGCAGACAACTACTATCGACAGGGGGGAACACTGAAGCTTTCTTT. This chain links TRBV6-1 with TRBJ1-1, with 9 positions matching TRBD1. V lost 6 bases to trimming and J lost 1 base; unmatched junction nucleotides: 12. CDR1 is MNHNS and CDR2 is SASEGT in the germline V gene. This CDR3 comprises 17 residues.

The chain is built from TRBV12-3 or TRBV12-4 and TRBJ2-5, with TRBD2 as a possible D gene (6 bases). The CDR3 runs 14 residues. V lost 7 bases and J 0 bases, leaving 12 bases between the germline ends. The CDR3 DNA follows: TGTGCCAGCAACGAGGGCGGGAACCAAGAGACCCAGTACTTC. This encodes CASNEGGNQETQYF.

CDR3 region: CATSDGTSRDNEQFF. The CDR3 region has the DNA TGTGCCACCAGTGACGGGACTAGCAGAGACAATGAGCAGTTCTTC. The V gene is TRBV24-1, the J gene TRBJ2-1, with TRBD2 identical over 9 bases. Germline CDR1 is KGHDR and CDR2 is SFDVKD. CDR3 length: 15 amino acids. The trim removed 4 bases at V and 5 bases at J, leaving 5 bases unmatched.

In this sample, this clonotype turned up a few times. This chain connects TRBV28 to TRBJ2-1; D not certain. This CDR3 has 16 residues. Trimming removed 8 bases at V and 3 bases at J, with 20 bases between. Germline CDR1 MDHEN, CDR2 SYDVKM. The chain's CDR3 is CASYAEPPKGYNEQFF. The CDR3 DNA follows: TGTGCCAGCTACGCCGAGCCCCCCAAAGGCTACAATGAGCAGTTCTTC.

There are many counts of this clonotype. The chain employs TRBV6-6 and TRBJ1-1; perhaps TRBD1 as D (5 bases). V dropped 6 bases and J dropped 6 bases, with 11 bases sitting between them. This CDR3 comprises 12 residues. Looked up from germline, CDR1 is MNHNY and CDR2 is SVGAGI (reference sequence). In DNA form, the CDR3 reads TGTGCCAGCAGCCCAGGGCGGGCTGAAGCTTTCTTT. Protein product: CASSPGRAEAFF.

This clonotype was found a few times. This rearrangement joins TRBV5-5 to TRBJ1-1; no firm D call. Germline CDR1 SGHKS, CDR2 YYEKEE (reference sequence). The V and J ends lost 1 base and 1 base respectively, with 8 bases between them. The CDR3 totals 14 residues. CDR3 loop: CASSLLWSNTEAFF. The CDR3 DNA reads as TGTGCCAGCAGCTTGCTTTGGTCGAACACTGAAGCTTTCTTT.

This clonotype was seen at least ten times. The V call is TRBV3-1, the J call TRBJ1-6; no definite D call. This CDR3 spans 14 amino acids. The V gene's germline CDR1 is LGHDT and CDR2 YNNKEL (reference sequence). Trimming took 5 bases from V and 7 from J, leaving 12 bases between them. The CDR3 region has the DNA TGTGCCAGCAGCGCCGGACGGATAAATTCACCCCTCCACTTT. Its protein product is CASSAGRINSPLHF. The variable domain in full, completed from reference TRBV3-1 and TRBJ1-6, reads DTAVSQTPKYLVTQMGNDKSIKCEQNLGHDTMYWYKQDSKKFLKIMFSYNNKELIINETVPNRFSPKSPDKAHLNLHINSLELGDSAVYFCASSAGRINSPLHFGNGTRLTVT.

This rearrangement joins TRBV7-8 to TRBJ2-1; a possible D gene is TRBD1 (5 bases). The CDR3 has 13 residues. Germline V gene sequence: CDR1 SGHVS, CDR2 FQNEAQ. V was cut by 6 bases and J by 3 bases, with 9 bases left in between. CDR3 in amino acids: CASRTTVYNEQFF. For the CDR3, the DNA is TGTGCCAGCAGGACGACAGTCTACAATGAGCAGTTCTTC.

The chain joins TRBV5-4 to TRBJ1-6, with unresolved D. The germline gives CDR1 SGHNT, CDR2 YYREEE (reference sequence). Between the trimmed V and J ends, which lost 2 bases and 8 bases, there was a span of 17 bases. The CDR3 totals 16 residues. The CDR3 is CASSFSPQLLDSPLHF. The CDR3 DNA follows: TGTGCCAGCAGCTTTTCCCCCCAGCTGCTTGATTCACCCCTCCACTTT.

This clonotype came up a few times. The CDR3 DNA sequence: TGTGCCAGCAGCTTAGAGGTACAGCGCTACGAGCAGTACTTC. This codes for CASSLEVQRYEQYF. The V call is TRBV7-8, the J call TRBJ2-7, with no clear D. The CDR3 sequence is 14 residues long. Germline V gene sequence: CDR1 SGHVS, CDR2 FQNEAQ. With 1 base removed from V and 3 bases from J, the gap between germline ends came to 10 bases.

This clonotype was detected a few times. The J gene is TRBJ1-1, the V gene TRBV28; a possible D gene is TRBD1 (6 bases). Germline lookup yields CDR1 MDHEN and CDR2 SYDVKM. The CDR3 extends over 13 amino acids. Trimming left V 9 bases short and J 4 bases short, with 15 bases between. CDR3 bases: TGTGCCAGTAGAAACAGGGATGGCACTGAAGCTTTCTTT. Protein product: CASRNRDGTEAFF.

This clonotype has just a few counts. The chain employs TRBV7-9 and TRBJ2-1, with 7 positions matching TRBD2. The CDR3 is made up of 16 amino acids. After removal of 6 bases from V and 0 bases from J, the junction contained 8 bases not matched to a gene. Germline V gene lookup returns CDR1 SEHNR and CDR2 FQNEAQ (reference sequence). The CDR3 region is CASRGTTKSSYNEQFF. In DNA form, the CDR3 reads TGTGCCAGCAGAGGGACTACCAAGAGCTCCTACAATGAGCAGTTCTTC.

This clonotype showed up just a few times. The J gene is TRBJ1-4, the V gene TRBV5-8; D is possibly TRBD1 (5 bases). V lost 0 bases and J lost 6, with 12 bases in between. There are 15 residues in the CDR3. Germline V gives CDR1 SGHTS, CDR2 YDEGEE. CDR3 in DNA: TGTGCCAGCAGCTTGGTTGGGGGAGTGGATGAAAAACTGTTTTTT. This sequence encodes CASSLVGGVDEKLFF.

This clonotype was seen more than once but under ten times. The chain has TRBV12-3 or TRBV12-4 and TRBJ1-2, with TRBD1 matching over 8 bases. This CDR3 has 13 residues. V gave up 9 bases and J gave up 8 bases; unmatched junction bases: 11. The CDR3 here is CASTRTGRDGYTF. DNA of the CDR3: TGTGCCAGTACGAGGACAGGGCGGGACGGCTACACCTTC.

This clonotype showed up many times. CDR3 loop: CASSPTRGRFTGELFF. Written as DNA, the CDR3 is TGTGCCAGCAGCCCAACCAGGGGGCGCTTCACCGGGGAGCTGTTTTTT. The chain carries TRBV5-6 and TRBJ2-2; 8 bases match TRBD1. This CDR3 has 16 amino acids. Germline lookup yields CDR1 SGHDT and CDR2 YYEEEE. J lost 4 bases, V lost 4 bases, and 9 bases had no gene match.

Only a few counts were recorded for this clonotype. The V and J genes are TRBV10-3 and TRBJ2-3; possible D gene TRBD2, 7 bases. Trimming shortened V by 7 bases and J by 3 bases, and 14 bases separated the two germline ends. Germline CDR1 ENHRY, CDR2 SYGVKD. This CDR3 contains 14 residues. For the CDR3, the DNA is TGTGCCATCACAAGGGGGGGGGCGACAGATACGCAGTATTTT. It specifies CAITRGGATDTQYF.